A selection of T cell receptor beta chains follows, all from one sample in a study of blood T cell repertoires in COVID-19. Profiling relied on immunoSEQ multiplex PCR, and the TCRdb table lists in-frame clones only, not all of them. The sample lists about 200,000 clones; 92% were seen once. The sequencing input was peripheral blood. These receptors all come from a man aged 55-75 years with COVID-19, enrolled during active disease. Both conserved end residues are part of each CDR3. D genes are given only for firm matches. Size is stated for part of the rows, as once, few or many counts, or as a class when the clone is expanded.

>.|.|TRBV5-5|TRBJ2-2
TGTGCCAGCAGCTTGACTGTAGGGGCCGGGGAGCTGTTTTTT
CASSLTVGAGELFF
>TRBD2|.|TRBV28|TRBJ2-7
TGTGCCAGCAGTTTAGTGTCACTAGCGGGCTACGAGCAGTACTTC
CASSLVSLAGYEQYF
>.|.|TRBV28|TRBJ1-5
TGTGCCAGCAGTCTGGGAGGGAGTTTGGAATTTAGCAATCAGCCCCAGCATTTT
CASSLGGSLEFSNQPQHF
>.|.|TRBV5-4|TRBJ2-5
TGTGCCAGCAGCTTGGACAGAAAAGAGACCCAGTACTTC
CASSLDRKETQYF
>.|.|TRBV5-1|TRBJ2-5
TGCGCCAGCAGCCGGAGCTCGGGGGTCCAAGAGACCCAGTACTTC
CASSRSSGVQETQYF
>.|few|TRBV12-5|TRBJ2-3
TGTGCTAGTGGTTTGGTACATAGGGGTCTGCGTGGGGTCCGCACAGATACGCAGTATTTT
CASGLVHRGLRGVRTDTQYF
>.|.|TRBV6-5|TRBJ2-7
TGTGCCACGCTAAGGACTCAAAATTACGAGCAGTACTTC
CATLRTQNYEQYF
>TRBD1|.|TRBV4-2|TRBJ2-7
TGTGCCAGCAGACCGGGACAGGGGTATTACGAGCAGTACTTC
CASRPGQGYYEQYF
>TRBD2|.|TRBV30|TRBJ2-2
TGTGCACAGGATCCGATGGGACTGACTAGCGGGGAGGGAGGGGAGCTGTTTTTT
CAQDPMGLTSGEGGELFF
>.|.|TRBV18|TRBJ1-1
TGTGCCAGCTCACCACCCGGACAGAGGGGTTTCTTT
CASSPPGQRGFF
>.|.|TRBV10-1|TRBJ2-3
TGCGCCAGCAGCAGGGACTCAGATACGCAGTATTTT
CASSRDSDTQYF
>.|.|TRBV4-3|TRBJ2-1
TGCGCCAGCAGCCAAGATTCCGTCTATGAGCAGTTCTTC
CASSQDSVYEQFF
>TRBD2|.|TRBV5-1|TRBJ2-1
TGCGCCAGCAGCTCCGGGACTAGCGGCTTCTCCTACAATGAGCAGTTCTTC
CASSSGTSGFSYNEQFF
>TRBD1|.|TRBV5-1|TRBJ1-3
TGCGCCAGCAGCTACGGACAGGGAACTGGAAACACCATATATTTT
CASSYGQGTGNTIYF
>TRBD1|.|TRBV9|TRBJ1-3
TGTGCCAGCAGCGTATCACCTACAGGGGCTGGAAACACCATATATTTT
CASSVSPTGAGNTIYF
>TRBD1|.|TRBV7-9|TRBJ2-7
TGTGCCAGCAGCGAAGGGACAGCCGCCTACGAGCAGTACTTC
CASSEGTAAYEQYF
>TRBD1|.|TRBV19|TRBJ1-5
TGTGCCAGTAGTAGGCGGGACAGGGGAAGCAATCAGCCCCAGCATTTT
CASSRRDRGSNQPQHF
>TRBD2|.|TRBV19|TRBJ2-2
TGTGCCAGTAGTATAGCCCTGGCTAGCGGGCCCGCGGGGAACACCGGGGAGCTGTTTTTT
CASSIALASGPAGNTGELFF
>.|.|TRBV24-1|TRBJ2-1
TGTGCCACCAGTGACGGGTTCTATGAGCAGTTCTTC
CATSDGFYEQFF
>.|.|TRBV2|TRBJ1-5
TGTGCCAGCAGTGAAGCGTCGGGCAATCAGCCCCAGCATTTT
CASSEASGNQPQHF
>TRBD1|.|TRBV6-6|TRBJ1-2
TGTGCCAGCACTTCTTTGGACAGGGGAGGCTATGGCTACACCTTC
CASTSLDRGGYGYTF
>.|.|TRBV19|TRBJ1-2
TGTGCCAGTAAGTCGACAGGCGGACTTAACTATGGCTACACCTTC
CASKSTGGLNYGYTF
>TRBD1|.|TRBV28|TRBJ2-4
TGTGCCAGTCGACAGGGGTCTGCCAAAAACATTCAGTACTTC
CASRQGSAKNIQYF
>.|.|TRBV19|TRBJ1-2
TGTGCCAGTAGTATTCTGGCCAAGGGGGGCTACACCTTC
CASSILAKGGYTF
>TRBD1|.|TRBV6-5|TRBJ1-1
TGTGCCAGCAGGCCCGGGACAGGGGTTTACACTGAAGCTTTCTTT
CASRPGTGVYTEAFF
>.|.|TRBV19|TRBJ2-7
TGTGCCACTCGGCAGGCTGGAGGGTCCTACGAGCAGTACTTC
CATRQAGGSYEQYF
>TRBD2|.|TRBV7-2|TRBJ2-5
TGTGCCAGCAGCTTCTTAGCGGGGGGGGAGACCCAGTACTTC
CASSFLAGGETQYF
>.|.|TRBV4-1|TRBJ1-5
TGCGCCAGCAGCCAAGACGCGGGAGGAGGCAATCAGCCCCAGCATTTT
CASSQDAGGGNQPQHF
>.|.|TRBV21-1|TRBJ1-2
TGTGCCAGCAGCAATGATTCCCGATCAGGGGGCAAATCGGGCTACACCTTC
CASSNDSRSGGKSGYTF
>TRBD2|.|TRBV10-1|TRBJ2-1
TGCGCCAGCAGGAGTAGCGGGGGGGCCGTTGAGCAGTTCTTC
CASRSSGGAVEQFF
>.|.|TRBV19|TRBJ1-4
TGTGCCAGTAGTATTATTGTCGCAGGTTTTAATGAAAAACTGTTTTTT
CASSIIVAGFNEKLFF
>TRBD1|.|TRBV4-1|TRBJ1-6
TGCGCCAGCAGCCACCCATACCAGGGGGAGTCACCCCTCCACTTT
CASSHPYQGESPLHF
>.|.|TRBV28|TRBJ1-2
TGTGCCAGCACGCGGGCTGGCTATGGCTACACCTTC
CASTRAGYGYTF
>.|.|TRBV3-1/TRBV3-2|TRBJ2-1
TGTGCCAGCAGCCAAGGACCTGCGGCTGGTTATGAGCAGTTCTTC
CASSQGPAAGYEQFF
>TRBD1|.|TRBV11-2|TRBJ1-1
TGTGCCAGCAGCTTAGAAGGACAGGGGCGCACTGAAGCTTTCTTT
CASSLEGQGRTEAFF
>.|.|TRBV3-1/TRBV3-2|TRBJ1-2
TGTGCCAGCAGCCCCCGGGACACCCCTAACTATGGCTACACCTTC
CASSPRDTPNYGYTF
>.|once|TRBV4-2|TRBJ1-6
TGTGCCAGCAGCCAAGATCGGCAGGGTCTTAATTCACCCCTCCACTTT
CASSQDRQGLNSPLHF
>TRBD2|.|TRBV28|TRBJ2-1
TGTGCCAGCAGGCGAGCGGGAGGTTCCTACAATGAGCAGTTCTTC
CASRRAGGSYNEQFF
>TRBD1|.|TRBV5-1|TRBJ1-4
TGCGCCAGCACCTTGGGGGACAGGGTGGGGACTAATGAAAAACTGTTTTTT
CASTLGDRVGTNEKLFF
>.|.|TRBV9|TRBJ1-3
TGTGCCAGCAGCGCTAGTCAGGGAGGAAACACCATATATTTT
CASSASQGGNTIYF
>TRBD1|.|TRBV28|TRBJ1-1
TGTGCCAGCATCAAAGGGGGGACAGGGGGGACTGAAGCTTTCTTT
CASIKGGTGGTEAFF
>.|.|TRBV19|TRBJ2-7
TGTGCCAGTAGTTCAACTCGAGTCTATAACTCCTACGAGCAGTACTTC
CASSSTRVYNSYEQYF
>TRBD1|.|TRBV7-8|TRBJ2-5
TGTGCCAGCAGCTGGGGGGACAGGGGTGGTCCTTTACCCCTTCAAGAGACCCAGTACTTC
CASSWGDRGGPLPLQETQYF
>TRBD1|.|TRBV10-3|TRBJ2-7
TGTGCCATCAGGGGGGACAGCCGGAGCTCCTACGAGCAGTACTTC
CAIRGDSRSSYEQYF
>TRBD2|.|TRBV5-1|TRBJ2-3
TGCGCCAGCAGCTTGGCCCGGGGGGCAGATACGCAGTATTTT
CASSLARGADTQYF
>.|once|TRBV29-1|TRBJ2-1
TGCAGCGTTCTCCCCAGTCAAAGGGGGCAGTTCTTC
CSVLPSQRGQFF
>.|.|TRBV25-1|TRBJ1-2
TGTGCCAGCAGTGAAGTAAGCTACACCTTC
CASSEVSYTF
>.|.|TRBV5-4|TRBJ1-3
TGTGCCAGCAGCTTGGGGGGCCAGGTTGGAAACACCATATATTTT
CASSLGGQVGNTIYF
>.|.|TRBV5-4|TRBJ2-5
TGTGCCAGCAGCATCGGGGAGACCCAGTACTTC
CASSIGETQYF
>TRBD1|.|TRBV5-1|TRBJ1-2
TGCGCCAGCAGATCGACACAGGGGAGCGGCTACACCTTC
CASRSTQGSGYTF
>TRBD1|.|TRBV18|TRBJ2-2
TGTGCCAGCTCACCACCAACAGGGGGAGGCACCGGGGAGCTGTTTTTT
CASSPPTGGGTGELFF
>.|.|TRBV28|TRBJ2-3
TGTGCCAGCAGTTTAGTCGGGGGAAGGGATACGCAGTATTTT
CASSLVGGRDTQYF
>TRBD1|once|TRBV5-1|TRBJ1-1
TGCGCCAGCAGCCCCGAAGGGACAGGGCCTTCGAGCACTGAAGCTTTCTTT
CASSPEGTGPSSTEAFF
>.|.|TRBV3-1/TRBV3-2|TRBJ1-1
TGTGCCAGCAGCCAAGAACCGGGACACAAAGCGGCTTTCTTT
CASSQEPGHKAAFF
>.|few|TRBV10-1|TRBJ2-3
TGCGCCAGCAGCCTGGCGAGGCCTCCCACAGATACGCAGTATTTT
CASSLARPPTDTQYF
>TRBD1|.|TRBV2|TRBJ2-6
TGTGCCAGCAGTGAAAGTTTTGGACAGGGGGCGTTAGGGGCCAACGTCCTGACTTTC
CASSESFGQGALGANVLTF
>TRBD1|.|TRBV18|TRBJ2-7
TGTGCCAGCTCCCCCCAGGACAGGGTTCGTGGCTACGAGCAGTACTTC
CASSPQDRVRGYEQYF
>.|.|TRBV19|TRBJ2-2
TGTGCCAGTAGTATAGGTCGGAGGGCCGGGGAGCTGTTTTTT
CASSIGRRAGELFF
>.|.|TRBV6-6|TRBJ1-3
TGTGCCAGCAGCGGTACAGGGCCCGGAAACACCATATATTTT
CASSGTGPGNTIYF
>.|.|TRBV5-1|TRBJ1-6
TGCGCCAGCAGCTTGTTCTCGCGAACCTATTCACCCCTCCACTTT
CASSLFSRTYSPLHF